The following is a TCR beta chain sequence with its context. RNA transcripts were the source from which TCR beta CDR3 regions were amplified. HTBI-primed first-round RT-PCR preceded second-round multiplex PCR. TCRdb re-derived calls from the multiplex PCR reads in MiXCR, one entry per CDR3 protein. The table has roughly 480,000 distinct CDR3 sequences, around 15% seen once. The sample belongs to a study of Graves' ophthalmopathy and Graves' hyperthyroidism. On the study more broadly: Ahead of any treatment, peripheral blood was obtained at the initial diagnosis.

The PBMCs had their origin in less than 13 ml of fresh peripheral blood. With V trimmed by 6 bases and J by 3 bases, 8 bases remained unmatched. CDR1 and CDR2 from the germline V gene are MNHNS and SASEGT. This CDR3 spans 15 amino acids. The TCR sequence derives from a woman in her twenties or thirties with Graves' ophthalmopathy. This chain uses TRBV6-1 with TRBJ2-7, with 10 bases aligning to TRBD1. Sequencing input: blood. CDR3 amino acids: CASRFSRDRGYEQYF. CDR3 nucleotide sequence: TGTGCCAGCAGATTTAGCCGGGACAGGGGCTACGAGCAGTACTTC.